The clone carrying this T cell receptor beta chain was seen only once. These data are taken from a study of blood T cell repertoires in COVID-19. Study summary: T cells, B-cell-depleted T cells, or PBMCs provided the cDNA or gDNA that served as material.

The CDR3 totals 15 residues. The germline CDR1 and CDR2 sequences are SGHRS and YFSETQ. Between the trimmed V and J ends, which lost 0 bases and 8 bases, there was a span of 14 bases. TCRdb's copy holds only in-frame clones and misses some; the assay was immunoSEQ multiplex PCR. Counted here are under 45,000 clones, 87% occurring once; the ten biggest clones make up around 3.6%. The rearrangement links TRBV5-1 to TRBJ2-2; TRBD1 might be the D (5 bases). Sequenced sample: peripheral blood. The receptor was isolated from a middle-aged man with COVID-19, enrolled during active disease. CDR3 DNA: TGCGCCAGCAGCTTGGGGGCTCAGGGTCAAGGGGAGCTGTTTTTT. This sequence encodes CASSLGAQGQGELFF.